This note documents a single TCR beta chain sequence. Its binding antigen is unknown. Base qualities were left out, and no much larger clone turns up one base away. The library was produced with the immunoSEQ multiplex PCR assay. The multiplex PCR relied on a mix of 60 forward primers for TCR Vbeta segments and 13 reverse primers for TCR Jbeta segments. The CDR3 region of rearranged TCR beta genes was amplified from genomic DNA by a multiplex PCR assay. The amplified TCR beta libraries were sequenced on the Illumina HiSeq System as 87-base-pair reads. The paper's processing steps were these. A later analysis tallied around 82 million unique TCR beta chains across the 666 repertoires, and some 12 million of those chains were shared by two or more donors. Raw reads were error-corrected and collapsed into unique sequences with a nearest-neighbor algorithm that merged closely related sequences to remove PCR and sequencing errors. CDR3 sequences were aligned to IMGT reference sequences to assign V, D and J gene segments. For a sequence to be retained, a match of at least six nucleotides to both a V gene segment and a J gene segment was required. Rearrangements were called productive when the CDR3 lacked stop codons and stayed in frame with V and J; all others were non-productive. CDR3 was defined according to IMGT convention as the region running from the second conserved V-encoded cysteine to the conserved J-encoded phenylalanine. The earlier analysis of some 600 of the donors excluded sequences that lacked an unambiguous match to a single V gene segment. In an earlier analysis of 587 of the donors, V segments were called functional above 56.7% productive rearrangements and were called segregating when the between-donor standard deviation exceeded 5%. To diagnose cytomegalovirus status from the catalog of TCR beta chain sequences, a statistical classification framework was built. In a later analysis, TCR nucleotide sequences were compared against IMGT/GENE-DB human TR gene sequences so that V and J genes could be assigned. Using the TCRdist pipeline, a later analysis assigned CDR3 sequences along with most-parsimonious VDJ recombination scenarios. In a later analysis, each TCR beta chain was defined by its CDR3 amino acid sequence together with its V-gene family, and reads lacking a unique V-gene family were excluded. In a later analysis, 500 to 700 highly shared, low-generation-probability nucleotide sequences were removed to address suspected cross-contamination and a sequencing artifact. In a later analysis, a clonal expansion index for each public chain was calculated from normalized within-repertoire ranks of inferred template counts. A later analysis computed generation probabilities with a VDJ recombination model fitted to out-of-frame rearrangements, and checked the results against IGoR. In a later analysis, hypergeometric tests were used to score TCR-TCR, TCR-HLA and TCR-CMV co-occurrence, with a repertoire-size bias correction applied to TCR pairs. False discovery rates were estimated in a later analysis by permuting HLA or CMV assignments 20 times. In a later analysis, co-occurring TCRs were grouped using DBSCAN, with TCRdist sequence similarity added in when clustering inside HLA-allele-positive subsets. For co-occurrence clustering, repertoires with fewer than 30,000 or more than 120,000 public chains were excluded, along with about five repertoires with anomalous nucleotide sharing. Sourced from immuneACCESS, this table was stored by TCRdb with only in-frame sequences that have V and J called. A share of the clones is absent; for the studies checked, an unresolved V gene accounts for under half, and the remainder has no known explanation. V and J calls and clone size follow that table, whereas D and trimming were derived from the DNA. The sample records approximately 120,000 clones, roughly 80% of which are singletons. Of the sample, 3.5% to 4.5% is held by the ten largest clones.

The cohort comprised fewer than 750 healthy bone marrow donors. At the time of sampling, all cohort members were nominally healthy, though unrecorded immune exposures were likely present. The donor was CMV seropositive and was included in the group of almost 300 seropositive cohort members. Each donor provided a peripheral blood sample, and peripheral blood mononuclear cells were used for TCR beta sequencing. The Qiagen DNeasy Blood Extraction Kit was used to extract genomic DNA from the blood cell samples. The data were taken from a study of cytomegalovirus exposure and HLA in healthy donors (dated by TCRdb to 2016 to 2017). Broadly, across the study: An earlier analysis of some 550 of the donors reported 250 to 300 Gb of sequence data and about 100 million unique TCR beta sequences from 150 million to 200 million T cells. Approximately 310 gigabases of sequencing data and tens of millions of unique TCR sequences were included in an early release covering roughly 600 HLA-typed donors. The genetic ancestry cluster associated with self-reported Caucasian donors included over 65% of the roughly 400 genotyped donors. The study aimed to test whether cataloging public T cell receptors could reveal signatures of past pathogen exposure. The study profiled the T cell repertoires of some 610 subjects by immunosequencing and related them to cytomegalovirus serostatus. Besides the first cohort of 666 subjects, a separate validation cohort made up of 120 different subjects was used. To predict cytomegalovirus infection status, the study combined high-throughput TCR immunosequencing, statistical association of individual TCRs with disease status, and machine learning. A later analysis re-examined previously published TCR beta repertoires from around 670 donors and added high-resolution HLA genotyping to investigate patterns of TCR occurrence. Rather than drawing on any new phenotypic data, the later analysis identified candidate immune exposures from TCR beta sequences and the way those sequences occurred across donors. An earlier analysis of fewer than 750 of the donors used high-throughput TCR beta sequencing to judge whether each TCR beta V gene segment behaved as functional or pseudogenic. Donor age, sex, ethnicity and CMV serostatus were compiled alongside the repertoire data. In a later genetic analysis, genome-wide SNP genotypes for about three fifths of the roughly 670 donors were used, and that subset was treated as a discovery cohort. Every discovery cohort repertoire had been produced on one sequencing platform. HLA typing covered class I and class II loci at four-digit resolution. The number of donors typed differed by locus, with roughly 629-640 for A, B, C, DRB1 and DQB1, around 520 for DQA1, approximately 580 for DPA1, and some 440 for DPB1. Four to six DR-DQ haplotypes were handled as single units for association and clustering, since linkage in the cohort was strong. Across some 400 genotyped donors of the cohort, an average of about 240,000 unique TCR beta nucleotide sequences per donor were sequenced, and roughly 20% of those sequences were non-productive.

Broad study findings and their caveats: The authors suggested that the approach could potentially be extended to other disease states and immunological phenotypes. In a later genetic analysis, a missense DCLRE1C variant was associated with V-gene and J-gene trimming of TCR beta chains, and the association was replicated in an independent cohort. Correlated functional status among segregating V segments might be attributable to linkage disequilibrium, but an unknown experimental factor could not be ruled out. A later analysis found that HLA-associated TCR beta chains were more clonally expanded and had lower generation probabilities than equally common non-associated chains. The study gave a list of 150 to 200 TCR beta chains associated with cytomegalovirus. A further reported finding was that TCR beta sequences accurately predicted the HLA-A and HLA-B alleles for most subjects in the first cohort. In a later analysis, several top co-occurrence clusters were reported to appear linked to parvovirus B19, influenza, CMV and Epstein-Barr virus. HLA typing was unavailable for some donors at each locus, so association tests used only the typed subset. Because counts were too low, 15 to 20 rarely observed V segments, including chromosome 9 orphons, were excluded from the earlier analysis of 587 of the donors. When HLA alleles, especially DR and DQ, strongly co-occurred, TCR associations were difficult to assign to individual alleles. Because the 87-base-pair reads could not distinguish some IMGT-functional V segments, including TRBV6-2 and TRBV6-3, those segments were excluded. Across donors, most TCR sequences were observed very rarely, whereas some public TCRs were present in many individuals. In this cohort, only TCR beta chains were sequenced, and detectable features were limited by the absence of alpha or paired-chain data. The classifier was reported to diagnose cytomegalovirus status with high specificity and sensitivity in both the original cohort and the validation cohort. A few of the identified cytomegalovirus-associated TCR beta chains were confirmed in vitro to be specific for cytomegalovirus antigens. According to a later genetic analysis, donors in an Asian-associated ancestry cluster had fewer N-insertions in productive TCRs than the approximately 630-donor mean. In a later analysis, the rate of TCR association differed among HLA loci, with DRB1 alleles having the most associated TCRs and HLA-C alleles having the fewest. In a later analysis, most CMV-associated TCR beta chains were found to appear HLA-restricted, with HLA associations seemingly driven largely by CMV exposure. For the cohort, immune exposure information was limited to CMV serostatus. A group of highly shared sequence variants was considered likely to be a technical artifact of the sequencing pipeline. The presence/absence analyses assumed that sequencing depth was roughly uniform across donors, and that assumption may not be true. In an earlier analysis of approximately 590 of the donors, most TCR beta V segments were observed in productive rearrangements about 87% or about 30% of the time, broadly matching IMGT annotations. At a false discovery rate of 0.05, a later analysis linked 15,000 to 20,000 TCR beta sequences to specific HLA alleles.

From a lookup of the germline V gene, CDR1 and CDR2 are MNHEY and SVGAGI. The trim is 0 bases for V and 2 bases for J, with a gap of 10 bases between the germline ends. Including the terminal cysteine and phenylalanine, the CDR3 comprises 15 residues. Only the CDR3 portion is preserved as DNA: 45 bases, with reading frame beginning at the first base. The clonotype comes from a man aged 18 to 30 in good health and CMV-seropositive. The sequence is built from TRBV6-5 and TRBJ2-5; perhaps TRBD2 is the D gene, with 7 bases matching. The specimen sequenced was PBMCs. The base sequence is TGTGCCAGCAGTTACTCCGGGGGGCGACAAGAGACCCAGTACTTC. Protein translation: CASSYSGGRQETQYF.